A selection of T cell receptor beta chains follows, all from one sample in a study of T cell responses to AZD1222 COVID-19 vaccine. The table came from immunoSEQ multiplex PCR; TCRdb's copy has only in-frame clones and leaves some out. The repertoire includes over 55,000 clones, roughly 84% of them detected once, and under 8% sits in the top ten. The sequencing here drew on peripheral blood, taken on day 0 of AZD1222 vaccination. The receptors stem from an adult in good health. Each CDR3 is given with its conserved first and last residue. D genes are given only for firm matches. Some rows have no size entry. The others give once, few or many, or a class for an expanded clone.

d_gene	abundance	v_gene	j_gene	CDR3aa	CDR3nt
NA	NA	TRBV19	TRBJ1-2	CASRTGIGYTF	TGTGCCAGTAGGACAGGCATAGGCTACACCTTC
TRBD1	NA	TRBV4-2	TRBJ1-2	CASSQSATGGTNYGYTF	TGTGCCAGCAGCCAATCTGCGACAGGGGGAACTAACTATGGCTACACCTTC
NA	NA	TRBV3-1/TRBV3-2	TRBJ1-4	CASSQADATNEKLFF	TGTGCCAGCAGCCAGGCAGATGCAACTAATGAAAAACTGTTTTTT
NA	NA	TRBV19	TRBJ1-1	CASSMRGLFPAAFF	TGTGCCAGTAGTATGAGGGGCCTGTTCCCGGCAGCTTTCTTT
TRBD2	NA	TRBV11-2	TRBJ2-5	CASSLARTSGGVATQYF	TGTGCCAGCAGCTTAGCCCGGACTAGCGGTGGTGTCGCGACCCAGTACTTC
NA	once	TRBV5-1	TRBJ2-3	CASSAYASTDTQYF	TGCGCCAGCAGCGCTTACGCTAGCACAGATACGCAGTATTTT
NA	NA	TRBV28	TRBJ1-1	CASSVGEDTEAFF	TGTGCCAGCAGTGTGGGTGAGGACACTGAAGCTTTCTTT
TRBD1	NA	TRBV3-1/TRBV3-2	TRBJ1-1	CASSQAYRGRAFF	TGTGCCAGCAGCCAAGCCTACAGGGGCCGGGCTTTCTTT
NA	NA	TRBV6-5	TRBJ1-2	CASSYRSWNNYGYTF	TGTGCCAGCAGTTACAGGTCTTGGAACAACTATGGCTACACCTTC
TRBD1	NA	TRBV11-2	TRBJ1-5	CASSPGPGQDQPQHF	TGTGCCAGCAGCCCGGGTCCGGGACAGGATCAGCCCCAGCATTTT
NA	NA	TRBV7-2	TRBJ1-5	CASSFPGGGYQPQHF	TGTGCCAGCAGCTTTCCGGGTGGGGGGTATCAGCCCCAGCATTTT
NA	NA	TRBV7-6	TRBJ1-4	CASSSTRTTNEKLFF	TGTGCCAGCAGCTCTACCCGGACAACTAATGAAAAACTGTTTTTT
NA	NA	TRBV11-2	TRBJ1-5	CASSLWGESNQPQHF	TGTGCCAGCAGCTTATGGGGGGAGAGCAATCAGCCCCAGCATTTT
TRBD2	NA	TRBV20-1	TRBJ2-5	CTGGERETQYF	TGCACGGGGGGGGAAAGGGAGACCCAGTACTTC
NA	NA	TRBV4-1	TRBJ1-1	CASSQARTIWRNTEAFF	TGCGCCAGCAGCCAAGCACGTACGATTTGGCGGAACACTGAAGCTTTCTTT
NA	NA	TRBV11-2	TRBJ1-2	CASSLGDGGPKNYGYTF	TGTGCCAGCAGCTTGGGGGATGGGGGGCCAAAAAACTATGGCTACACCTTC
NA	NA	TRBV10-3	TRBJ1-5	CAIKENSNQPQHF	TGTGCCATCAAAGAGAATAGCAATCAGCCCCAGCATTTT
NA	NA	TRBV5-1	TRBJ2-7	CASSFQGSYEQYF	TGCGCCAGCAGCTTTCAGGGCAGCTACGAGCAGTACTTC
TRBD1	NA	TRBV24-1	TRBJ2-3	CATSVDRSTDTQYF	TGTGCCACCAGTGTGGACAGGAGCACAGATACGCAGTATTTT
NA	NA	TRBV6-1	TRBJ1-4	CASSEAYFGNIATNEKLFF	TGTGCCAGCAGTGAAGCGTATTTCGGGAACATTGCAACTAATGAAAAACTGTTTTTT
TRBD1	NA	TRBV5-6	TRBJ1-1	CASTRQGAGEAFF	TGTGCCAGCACCAGACAGGGGGCTGGTGAAGCTTTCTTT
TRBD1	NA	TRBV6-4	TRBJ1-1	CASRKTGFDTEAFF	TGTGCCAGCAGAAAGACAGGGTTTGACACTGAAGCTTTCTTT